The text below deals with one T cell receptor beta chain. Its target is unknown. These data are taken from a study of PD-1 blockade in classical Hodgkin lymphoma. Study observations and caveats: Exclusion covered patients beginning nivolumab under 1 year post-ASCT. When set against healthy donors, newly diagnosed patients were reported to show lower baseline TCR diversity. Diversity in CD4+ TCRs, unlike that measured in CD8+ TCRs, had risen significantly by C4D1.

Per the germline V gene, CDR1 is SGHTA and CDR2 is FQGNSA. Trimming stripped 1 base from V and 7 bases from J, with 14 bases between. The CDR3 is 15 residues long. Sequencing used immunoSEQ multiplex PCR; TCRdb keeps in-frame clones, though not all of them. This sample has tens of thousands of clones; around four fifths occur once, and the top ten carry 9.5% to 15%. Described time point: cycle 4 day 1 (C4D1), after more than five weeks of nivolumab. Each patient experienced a relapse that followed autologous stem cell transplantation, and brentuximab vedotin exposure varied. The clonotype originates from a human donor with classical Hodgkin lymphoma. The specimen was peripheral blood mononuclear cells (PBMCs), collected before the fourth cycle of nivolumab. The V gene is TRBV7-2, the J gene TRBJ1-5; possibly TRBD1 for D (5 bases). CDR3 nucleotides: TGTGCCAGCAGCTTAGGAAGTGGGGCAGGGCAGCCCCAGCATTTT. This encodes CASSLGSGAGQPQHF.